What follows are 2 T cell receptor beta chains derived from one specimen sequenced in a study of blood T cell repertoires in COVID-19. Data came from immunoSEQ multiplex PCR; TCRdb stores just in-frame clones and leaves some out. Of about 170,000 clones in the sample, around four fifths are singletons; the top ten hold 13% to 15%. The sample taken for sequencing was peripheral blood. The receptors originated from a woman between 65 and 79 years old with COVID-19, enrolled during active disease.

The V gene is TRBV28, the J gene TRBJ1-1; 8 positions agree with TRBD1. The CDR3 has 15 amino acids. CDR1 is MDHEN and CDR2 is SYDVKM in the germline V gene. The ends lost 6 bases at V and 6 bases at J; junction bases unmatched: 12. The CDR3: CASSRTGPRRAEAFF. CDR3 nucleotide sequence: TGTGCCAGCAGCAGGACAGGGCCGAGACGCGCTGAAGCTTTCTTT.

Worth noting for this clone: One junction end disagrees with the germline gene, perhaps due to a read error. This chain uses TRBV7-7 with TRBJ2-1, with 7 nucleotides matching TRBD2. Germline V CDR1 and CDR2: SSHAT, FNYEAQ (reference sequence). The CDR3 covers 16 residues. The CDR3 bases are TGTGCTAGCAGCTTAGTGGCGGGAGTCTATTACAATGAGCAGTTCTTC. It codes for CASSLVAGVYYNEQFF. Combining the CDR3 with reference TRBV7-7 and TRBJ2-1 gives the whole variable domain GAGVSQSPRYKVTKRGQDVTLRCDPISSHATLYWYQQALGQGPEFLTYFNYEAQPDKSGLPSDRFSAERPEGSISTLTIQRTEQRDSAMYRCASSLVAGVYYNEQFFGPGTRLTVL.